Here is one T cell receptor beta chain with its context. The data stem from a study of blood T cell repertoires in COVID-19. Whole-study context: Specimens from acute and convalescent COVID-19 originated in the United States, Italy and Spain. The analysed material was cDNA or gDNA that came from T cells, B-cell-depleted T cells, or PBMCs.

In the study's own analysis: The authors estimated nucleated cell counts from reference gene primer amplification. Assay: immunoSEQ multiplex PCR; the TCRdb copy retains only in-frame clones and omits some. D and trimming were read from the DNA, whereas the V and J calls and clone size are those reported in that table. Seen here are 110,000 to 150,000 clones, approximately 82% observed once, and the top ten hold about 10%. Germline V lookup: CDR1 SGHDT, CDR2 YYEEEE. With 1 base removed from V and 2 bases from J, the gap between germline ends came to 7 bases. CDR3 length: 14 amino acids. This sequence joins TRBV5-6 and TRBJ2-4; D remains ambiguous. Sequencing input: peripheral blood. The receptor was derived from a man aged 55 to 70 with active or convalescent COVID-19. CDR3 coding DNA: TGTGCCAGCAGCTTGTTACTGTCCAAAAACATTCAGTACTTC. Its translation is CASSLLLSKNIQYF.